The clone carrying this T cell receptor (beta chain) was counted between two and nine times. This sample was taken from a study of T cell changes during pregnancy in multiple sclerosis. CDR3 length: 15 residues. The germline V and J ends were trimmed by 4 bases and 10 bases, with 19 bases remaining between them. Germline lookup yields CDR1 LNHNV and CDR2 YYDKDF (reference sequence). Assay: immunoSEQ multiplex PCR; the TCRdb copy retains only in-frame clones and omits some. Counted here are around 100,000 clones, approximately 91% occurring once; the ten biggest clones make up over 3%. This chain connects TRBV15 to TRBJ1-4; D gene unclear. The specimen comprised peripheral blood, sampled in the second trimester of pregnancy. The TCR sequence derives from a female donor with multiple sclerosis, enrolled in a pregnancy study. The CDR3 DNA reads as TGTGCCACCAGCATCAACACGGTCGGCAGAGGAAAACTGTTTTTT. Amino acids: CATSINTVGRGKLFF.